What follows is one T cell receptor (beta chain) and its context. What it binds is unknown. This PCR relied on a set of 60 Vbeta primers and 13 Jbeta primers. Method: immunoSEQ multiplex PCR; TCRdb's copy keeps in-frame clones and lacks some. The repertoire has about 120,000 clones, approximately 15% of them found once; the top ten carry roughly 2%. Germline V gene lookup returns CDR1 SNHLY and CDR2 FYNNEI. V gave up 4 bases and J gave up 1 base, with 13 bases separating them. The CDR3 is 15 amino acids. These data originate in a study of cytomegalovirus exposure and HLA in healthy donors. Whole-study context: Within the Caucasian-associated ancestry cluster were roughly 82% of the 350 to 400 genotyped donors.

Study findings and constraints: It was reportedly the case that the classifier diagnosed cytomegalovirus status with high specificity and sensitivity. Altogether, 170 or so TCR beta chains were recorded as cytomegalovirus-associated.

The origin of this receptor is a woman in her late teens or twenties in good health and CMV-seronegative. The chain carries TRBV2 and TRBJ1-1; D uncertain. Sequenced sample: PBMCs. The CDR3 region is CASSGEGRWNTEAFF. DNA of the CDR3: TGTGCCAGCAGTGGGGAAGGGAGGTGGAACACTGAAGCTTTCTTT.